The T cell receptor beta chain under discussion was sequenced for a study of human T cells and chemical hapten exposure. In the study overall: Alopecia areata, totalis or universalis was found in mostly female patients. How much TCR each sample yielded varied, mostly because pooled library volumes differed slightly.

In the study's own analysis: TCRs per sample had a median of approximately 98,000 and ranged from roughly 23,224 to 700,000. MiXCR, applied by TCRdb to the RACE reads, yields one record per CDR3 protein. What appears here as the V and J calls and clone size reflects TCRdb's work, not the paper's. The profile covers over 100,000 distinct CDR3 sequences, with approximately 10% appearing a single time and under 2.5% taken by the ten largest. CDR1 is LGHNA and CDR2 is YSLEER in the germline V gene. This CDR3 is built from 16 residues. The germline V and J ends were trimmed by 0 bases and 2 bases, with 13 bases remaining between them. The time point here: patch test 3, about 24 weeks after DPC sensitization. Sample treatment: therapeutic diphenylcyclopropenone sensitization with weekly scalp DPC.

This receptor was identified in a woman aged 45-60 years with alopecia areata. Some clones in this sample may be carry-over from other donors' samples. The sequencing used whole blood, collected in connection with sensitization to the hapten diphenylcyclopropenone (DPC). The chain has TRBV4-3 and TRBJ1-1, with a weak D call TRBD1 (5 bases). CDR3 amino acids: CASSQEGQLENTEAFF. The CDR3 nucleotides are TGCGCCAGCAGCCAAGAGGGGCAACTTGAAAACACTGAAGCTTTCTTT.